Below, one TCR beta chain is given with its context. The antigen is not known. This specimen comes from a study of blood T cells in healthy people across ages. Findings of the study overall: Long-lived and aged donors differed, with more naive CD4+ cells and higher diversity in the long-lived. Measured against age, TCR beta diversity per million T cells decreased in a roughly linear manner.

V was shortened by 3 bases and J by 6 bases, with 9 bases between the two germline ends. This CDR3 comprises 14 residues. Using a J-beta primer mix together with a sample-barcoded 5' primer, a second PCR was run for about 6 to 11 cycles. In TCRdb, the 5' RACE reads were re-called with MiXCR into one record per CDR3 protein. This table holds a few hundred thousand distinct CDR3 sequences, 25% to 30% found once. Sequenced input: blood. The sequence came from a woman in her sixties or seventies in good health. V usage is TRBV12-3 or TRBV12-4 and J usage is TRBJ1-6; the D is unclear. The CDR3 sequence: CASSFGGSNSPLHF. CDR3 in DNA: TGTGCCAGCAGTTTTGGTGGCAGTAATTCACCCCTCCACTTT.